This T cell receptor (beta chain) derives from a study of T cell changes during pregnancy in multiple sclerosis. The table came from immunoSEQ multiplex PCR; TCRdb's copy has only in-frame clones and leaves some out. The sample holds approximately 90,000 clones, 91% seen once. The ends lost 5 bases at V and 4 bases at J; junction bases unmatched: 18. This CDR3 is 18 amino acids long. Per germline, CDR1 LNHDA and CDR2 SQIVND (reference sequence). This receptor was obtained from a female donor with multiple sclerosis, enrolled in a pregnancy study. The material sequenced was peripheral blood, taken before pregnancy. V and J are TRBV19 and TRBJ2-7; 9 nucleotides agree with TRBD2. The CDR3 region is CASSPPRREGWADYEQYF. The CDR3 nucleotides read TGTGCCAGTAGTCCTCCCAGGCGGGAGGGATGGGCTGATTACGAGCAGTACTTC.